The entry below gives a single TCR beta chain sequence along with its context. Its target is unknown. Genomic DNA came from roughly 10,000 to 100,000 sorted cells per subset. Clones were read by immunoSEQ multiplex PCR, and TCRdb kept only the in-frame ones, dropping some. The sample lists 15,000 to 20,000 clones; about 90% were seen once. V lost 6 bases and J lost 5, with 16 bases in between. This CDR3 is built from 13 residues. Germline V gene data show CDR1 as SQVTM and CDR2 as ANQGSEA. CCR7 was ignored; memory CD8 cells were sorted as CD8+CD4-CD45RA-. This specimen belongs to a study of CD39 and CD103 CD8 tumor-infiltrating T cells. Study results and caveats: DP TIL clonotypes were rarely found in blood or uninvolved lymph node.

The gene calls are TRBV29-1 and TRBJ1-2; a weak D match, TRBD1 (5 bases). This clonotype was sampled from a human donor with head and neck squamous cell carcinoma. The specimen sequenced was CD8+ T cells sorted from blood. Described subset: total memory CD8 T cells (CD45RA-CCR7+/-) from blood or uninvolved lymph node. CDR3 DNA: TGCAGCGTACGACAGCAGCCCTATTATGGCTACACCTTC. Translated, it gives CSVRQQPYYGYTF.